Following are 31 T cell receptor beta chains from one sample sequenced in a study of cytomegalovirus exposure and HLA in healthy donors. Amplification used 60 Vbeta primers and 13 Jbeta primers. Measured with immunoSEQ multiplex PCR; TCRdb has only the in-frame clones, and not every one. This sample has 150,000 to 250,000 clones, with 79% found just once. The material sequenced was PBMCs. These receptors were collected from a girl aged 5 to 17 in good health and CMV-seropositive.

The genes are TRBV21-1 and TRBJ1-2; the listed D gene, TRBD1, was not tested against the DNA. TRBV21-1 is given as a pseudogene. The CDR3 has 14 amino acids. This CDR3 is CASSPLGAAYGYTF. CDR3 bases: TGTGCCAGCAGTCCGTTGGGGGCAGCCTATGGCTACACCTTC.

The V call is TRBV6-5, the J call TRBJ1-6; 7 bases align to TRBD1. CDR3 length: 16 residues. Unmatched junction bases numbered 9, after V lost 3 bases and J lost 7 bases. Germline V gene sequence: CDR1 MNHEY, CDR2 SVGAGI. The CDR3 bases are TGTGCCAGCAGTTATATCGGGACAGCACCCAATTCACCCCTCCACTTT. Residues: CASSYIGTAPNSPLHF.

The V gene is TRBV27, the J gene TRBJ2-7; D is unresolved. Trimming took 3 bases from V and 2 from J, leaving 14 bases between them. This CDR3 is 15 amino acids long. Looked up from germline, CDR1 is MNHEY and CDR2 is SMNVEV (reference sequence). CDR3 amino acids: CASSFIPGPTYEQYF. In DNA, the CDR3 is TGTGCCAGCAGTTTTATTCCTGGGCCAACCTACGAGCAGTACTTC.

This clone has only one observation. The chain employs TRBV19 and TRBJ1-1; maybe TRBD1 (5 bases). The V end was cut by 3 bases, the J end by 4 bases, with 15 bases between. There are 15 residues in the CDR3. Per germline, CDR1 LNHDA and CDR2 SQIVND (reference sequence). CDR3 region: CASSIYGGGTTEAFF. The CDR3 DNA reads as TGTGCCAGTAGTATTTATGGGGGGGGGACCACTGAAGCTTTCTTT.

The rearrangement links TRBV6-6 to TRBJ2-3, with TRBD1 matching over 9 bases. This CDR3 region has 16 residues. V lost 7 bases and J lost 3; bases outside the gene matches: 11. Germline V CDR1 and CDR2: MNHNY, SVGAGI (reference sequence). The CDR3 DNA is TGTGCCAGCAAACGAGCCGGGACAGGGTTTACAGATACGCAGTATTTT. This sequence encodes CASKRAGTGFTDTQYF.

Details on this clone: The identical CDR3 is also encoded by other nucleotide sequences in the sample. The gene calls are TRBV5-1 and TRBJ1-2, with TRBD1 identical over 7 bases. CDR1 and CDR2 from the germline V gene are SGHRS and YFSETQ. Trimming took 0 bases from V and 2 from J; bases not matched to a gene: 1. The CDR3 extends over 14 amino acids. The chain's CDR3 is CASSLEGANYGYTF. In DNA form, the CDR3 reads TGCGCCAGCAGCTTGGAGGGGGCAAACTATGGCTACACCTTC.

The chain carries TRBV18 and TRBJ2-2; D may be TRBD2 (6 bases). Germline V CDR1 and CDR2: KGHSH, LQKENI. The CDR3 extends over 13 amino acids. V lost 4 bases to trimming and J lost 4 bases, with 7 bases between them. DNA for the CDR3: TGTGCCAGCTCACTCGGGGGCACCGGGGAGCTGTTTTTT. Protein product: CASSLGGTGELFF.

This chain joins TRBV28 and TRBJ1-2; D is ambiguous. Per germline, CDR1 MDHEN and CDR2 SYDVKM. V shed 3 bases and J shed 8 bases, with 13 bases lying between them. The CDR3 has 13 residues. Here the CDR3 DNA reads TGTGCCAGCAGTTTGGCCGTGGGAGGAGGCTACACCTTC. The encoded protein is CASSLAVGGGYTF.

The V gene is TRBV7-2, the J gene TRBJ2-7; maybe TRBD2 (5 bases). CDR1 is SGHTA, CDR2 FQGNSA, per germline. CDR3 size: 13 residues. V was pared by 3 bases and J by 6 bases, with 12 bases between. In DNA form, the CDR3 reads TGTGCCAGCAGCTTTAGCCTCCGGGGCGAGCAGTACTTC. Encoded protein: CASSFSLRGEQYF.

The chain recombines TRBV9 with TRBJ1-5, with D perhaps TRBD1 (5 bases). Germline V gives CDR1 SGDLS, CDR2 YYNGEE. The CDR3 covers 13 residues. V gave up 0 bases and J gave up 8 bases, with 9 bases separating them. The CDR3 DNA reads TGTGCCAGCAGCGTAGAGGGCAGGGAGCCCCAGCATTTT. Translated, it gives CASSVEGREPQHF.

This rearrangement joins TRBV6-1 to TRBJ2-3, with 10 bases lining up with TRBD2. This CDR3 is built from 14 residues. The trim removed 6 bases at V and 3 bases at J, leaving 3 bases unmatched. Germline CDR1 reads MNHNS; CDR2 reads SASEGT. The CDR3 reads CASRTTSGTDTQYF. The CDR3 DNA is TGTGCCAGCAGGACGACTAGCGGGACAGATACGCAGTATTTT.

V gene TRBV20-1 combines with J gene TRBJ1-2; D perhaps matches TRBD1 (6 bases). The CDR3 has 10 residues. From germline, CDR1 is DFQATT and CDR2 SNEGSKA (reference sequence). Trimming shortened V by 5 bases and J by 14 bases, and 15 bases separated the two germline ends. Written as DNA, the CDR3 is TGCAGTGCTGAGGCAGGGGTTAGAACCTTC. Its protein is CSAEAGVRTF.

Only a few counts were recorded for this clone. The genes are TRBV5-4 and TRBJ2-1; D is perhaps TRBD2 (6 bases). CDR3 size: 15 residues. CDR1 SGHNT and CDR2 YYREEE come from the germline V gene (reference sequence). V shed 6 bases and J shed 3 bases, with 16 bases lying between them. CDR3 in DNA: TGTGCCAGCACCCTTCGGGGTAGCGGCTACAATGAGCAGTTCTTC. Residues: CASTLRGSGYNEQFF.

CDR3 sequence reads: CASSSARTTNEKLFF. For the CDR3, the DNA is TGTGCCAGCAGCTCGGCACGGACTACTAATGAAAAACTGTTTTTT. The chain joins TRBV5-6 to TRBJ1-4; D is unclear. The CDR3 has 15 residues. The germline gives CDR1 SGHDT, CDR2 YYEEEE. V was trimmed by 3 bases and J by 2 bases, leaving 11 bases between them.

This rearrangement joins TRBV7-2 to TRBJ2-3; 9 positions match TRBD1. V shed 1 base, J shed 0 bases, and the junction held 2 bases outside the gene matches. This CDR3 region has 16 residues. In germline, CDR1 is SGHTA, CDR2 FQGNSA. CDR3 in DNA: TGTGCCAGCAGCTTAGTACAGGGGGCGAGCACAGATACGCAGTATTTT. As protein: CASSLVQGASTDTQYF.

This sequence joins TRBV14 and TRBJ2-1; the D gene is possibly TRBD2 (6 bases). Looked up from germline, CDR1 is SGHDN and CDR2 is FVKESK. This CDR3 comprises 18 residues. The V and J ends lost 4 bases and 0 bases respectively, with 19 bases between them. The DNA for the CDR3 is TGTGCCAGCAGCCTGCGATTCGGGCAGGGAGGCTCCTACAATGAGCAGTTCTTC. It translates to CASSLRFGQGGSYNEQFF.

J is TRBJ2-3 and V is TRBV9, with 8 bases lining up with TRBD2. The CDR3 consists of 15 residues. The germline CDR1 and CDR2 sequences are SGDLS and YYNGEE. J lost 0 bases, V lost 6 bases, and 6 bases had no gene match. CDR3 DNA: TGTGCCAGCACGCTCAGCGGGGGAAGCACAGATACGCAGTATTTT. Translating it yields CASTLSGGSTDTQYF.

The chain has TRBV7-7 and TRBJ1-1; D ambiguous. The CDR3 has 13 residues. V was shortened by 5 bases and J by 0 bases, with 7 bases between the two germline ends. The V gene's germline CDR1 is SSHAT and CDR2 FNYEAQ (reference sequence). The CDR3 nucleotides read TGTGCCAGCAGCATAAACATGAACACTGAAGCTTTCTTT. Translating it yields CASSINMNTEAFF.

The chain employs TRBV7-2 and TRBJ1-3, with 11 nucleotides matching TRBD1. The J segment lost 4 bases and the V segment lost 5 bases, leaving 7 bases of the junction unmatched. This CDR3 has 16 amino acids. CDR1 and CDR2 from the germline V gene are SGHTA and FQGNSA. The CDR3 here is CASSPADRGQGNTIYF. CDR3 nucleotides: TGTGCCAGCAGCCCAGCGGACAGGGGGCAGGGAAACACCATATATTTT.

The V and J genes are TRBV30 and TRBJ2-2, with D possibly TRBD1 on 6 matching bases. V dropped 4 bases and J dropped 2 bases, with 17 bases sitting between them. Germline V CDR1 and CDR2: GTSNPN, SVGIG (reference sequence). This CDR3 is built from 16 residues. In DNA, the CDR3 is TGTGCCTGGACTCGTCAGGACAGACCTAACACCGGGGAGCTGTTTTTT. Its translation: CAWTRQDRPNTGELFF.

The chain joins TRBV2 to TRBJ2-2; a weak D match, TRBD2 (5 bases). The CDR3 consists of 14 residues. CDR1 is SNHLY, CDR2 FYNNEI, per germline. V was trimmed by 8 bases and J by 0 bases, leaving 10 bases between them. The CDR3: CASAGGANTGELFF. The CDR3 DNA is TGTGCCAGCGCGGGTGGCGCGAACACCGGGGAGCTGTTTTTT.

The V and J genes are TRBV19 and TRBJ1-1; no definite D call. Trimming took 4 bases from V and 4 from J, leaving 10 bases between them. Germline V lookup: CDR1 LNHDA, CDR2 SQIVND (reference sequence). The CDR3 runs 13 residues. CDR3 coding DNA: TGTGCCAGTAGTACCGTGGCAGGCACTGAAGCTTTCTTT. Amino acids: CASSTVAGTEAFF.

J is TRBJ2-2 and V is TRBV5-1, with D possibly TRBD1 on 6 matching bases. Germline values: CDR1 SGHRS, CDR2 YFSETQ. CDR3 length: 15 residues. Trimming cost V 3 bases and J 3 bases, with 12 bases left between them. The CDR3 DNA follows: TGCGCCAGCAGCTGGACAGAGATGGACACCGGGGAGCTGTTTTTT. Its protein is CASSWTEMDTGELFF.

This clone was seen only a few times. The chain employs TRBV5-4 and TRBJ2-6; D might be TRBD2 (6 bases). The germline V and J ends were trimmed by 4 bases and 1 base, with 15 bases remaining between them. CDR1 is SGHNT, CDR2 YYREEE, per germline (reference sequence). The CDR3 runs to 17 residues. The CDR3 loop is CASSIPGGMSGANVLTF. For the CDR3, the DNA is TGTGCCAGCAGCATCCCCGGAGGGATGTCTGGGGCCAACGTCCTGACTTTC.

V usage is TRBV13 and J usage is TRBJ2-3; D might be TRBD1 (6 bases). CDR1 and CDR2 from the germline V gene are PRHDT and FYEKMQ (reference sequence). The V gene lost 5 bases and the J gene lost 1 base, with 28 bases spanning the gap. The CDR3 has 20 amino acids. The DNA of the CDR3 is TGTGCCAGCAGCCCCCGCTGGACAGAAACACTAACCTCGGGCACAGATACGCAGTATTTT. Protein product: CASSPRWTETLTSGTDTQYF.

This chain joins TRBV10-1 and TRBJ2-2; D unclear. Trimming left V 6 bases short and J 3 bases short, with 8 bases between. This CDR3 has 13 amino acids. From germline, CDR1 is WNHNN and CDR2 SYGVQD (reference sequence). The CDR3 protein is CASRMADTGELFF. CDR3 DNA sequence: TGCGCCAGCAGGATGGCGGACACCGGGGAGCTGTTTTTT.

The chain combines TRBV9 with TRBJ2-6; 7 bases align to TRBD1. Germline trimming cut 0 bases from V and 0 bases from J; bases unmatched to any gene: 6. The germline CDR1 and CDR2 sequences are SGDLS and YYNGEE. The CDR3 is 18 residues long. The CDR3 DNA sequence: TGTGCCAGCAGCGTAGCTGGACAGGCTATCTCTGGGGCCAACGTCCTGACTTTC. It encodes CASSVAGQAISGANVLTF.

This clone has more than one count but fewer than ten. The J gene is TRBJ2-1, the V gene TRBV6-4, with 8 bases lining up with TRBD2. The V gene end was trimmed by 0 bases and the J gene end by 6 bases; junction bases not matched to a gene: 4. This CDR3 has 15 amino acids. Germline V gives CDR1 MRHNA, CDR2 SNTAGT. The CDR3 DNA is TGTGCCAGCAGTGACTCGACCGGGGGGGCCAATGAGCAGTTCTTC. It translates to CASSDSTGGANEQFF.

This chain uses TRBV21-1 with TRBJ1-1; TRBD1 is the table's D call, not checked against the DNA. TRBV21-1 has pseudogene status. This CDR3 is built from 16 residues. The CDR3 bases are TGTGCCAGCAGCAAAGCGAAGGGGGCGCTAGGGGGTGCAGCTTTCTTT. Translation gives CASSKAKGALGGAAFF.

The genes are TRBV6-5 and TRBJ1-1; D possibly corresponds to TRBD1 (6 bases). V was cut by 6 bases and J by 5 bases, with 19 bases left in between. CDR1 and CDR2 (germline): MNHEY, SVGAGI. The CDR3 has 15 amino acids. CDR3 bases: TGTGCCAGCAGCAGAGGGGGTGCCGAGGGTACTGAAGCTTTCTTT. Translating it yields CASSRGGAEGTEAFF.

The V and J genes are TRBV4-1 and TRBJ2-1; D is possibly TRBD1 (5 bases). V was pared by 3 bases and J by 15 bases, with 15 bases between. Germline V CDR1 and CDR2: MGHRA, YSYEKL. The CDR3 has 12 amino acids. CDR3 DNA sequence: TGCGCCAGCAGCCATCCCCAGGGCCCTGGGTTCTTC. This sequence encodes CASSHPQGPGFF.